These 18 T cell receptor beta chains were sequenced from one sample in a study of T cell changes during pregnancy in multiple sclerosis. The protocol was immunoSEQ multiplex PCR, while the TCRdb copy is restricted to in-frame clones and leaves out a portion. Of tens of thousands of clones in the sample, 90% were seen once. The specimen was CD4+ T cells from peripheral blood mononuclear cells, collected in the first trimester of pregnancy. These receptors all come from a female donor in good health, enrolled as a control in a pregnancy study.

The chain carries TRBV9 and TRBJ2-3; TRBD2 aligns across 14 bases. Germline V gene sequence: CDR1 SGDLS, CDR2 YYNGEE. J gave up 1 base and V 4 bases, and 11 bases lay outside the gene matches. This CDR3 spans 19 amino acids. Here the CDR3 reads CASSPRLAGGPIGTDTQYF. Here the CDR3 DNA reads TGTGCCAGCAGCCCTAGACTAGCGGGGGGGCCAATTGGCACAGATACGCAGTATTTT.

The J gene is TRBJ2-3, the V gene TRBV5-1; 9 bases line up with TRBD1. Germline loops: CDR1 SGHRS, CDR2 YFSETQ. V trimming: 0 bases; J trimming: 0 bases; junction bases outside the gene matches: 2. The CDR3 consists of 16 residues. CDR3 in amino acids: CASSLEGQGSTDTQYF. As DNA, the CDR3 is TGCGCCAGCAGCTTGGAAGGACAGGGGAGCACAGATACGCAGTATTTT.

The rearrangement uses TRBV6-6 and TRBJ2-3; 7 bases are shared with TRBD2. The CDR3 is 13 residues long. The J segment lost 7 bases and the V segment lost 8 bases, leaving 9 bases of the junction unmatched. Per the germline V gene, CDR1 is MNHNY and CDR2 is SVGAGI (reference sequence). The CDR3 is CASSGGEGHTQYF. In DNA, the CDR3 is TGTGCCAGCTCCGGAGGGGAGGGGCATACGCAGTATTTT.

The chain has TRBV11-3 and TRBJ2-1; no reliable D call. V dropped 5 bases and J dropped 0 bases, with 11 bases sitting between them. The CDR3 extends over 15 amino acids. Germline CDR1 reads SGHNT; CDR2 reads YENEEA. This chain's CDR3 is CASSPWSSSYNEQFF. The CDR3, as DNA: TGTGCCAGCAGCCCCTGGAGCAGCTCCTACAATGAGCAGTTCTTC.

The chain has TRBV7-9 and TRBJ1-1; the match to TRBD1 covers 8 bases. The CDR3 is 15 residues long. The junction had 8 bases not matched to a gene; V was cut back by 5 bases and J by 3 bases. Germline V gene lookup returns CDR1 SEHNR and CDR2 FQNEAQ (reference sequence). CDR3 sequence reads: CASSLGGQGDTEAFF. The CDR3 coding sequence is TGTGCCAGCAGCCTAGGTGGACAGGGAGACACTGAAGCTTTCTTT.

CDR3: CASSESPGGRKHEQYF. The CDR3 DNA reads as TGTGCCAGCAGCGAGAGCCCAGGGGGGAGAAAGCACGAGCAGTACTTC. This sequence joins TRBV9 and TRBJ2-7; D possibly corresponds to TRBD1 (7 bases). The V gene lost 3 bases and the J gene lost 5 bases, with 21 bases spanning the gap. Germline loops: CDR1 SGDLS, CDR2 YYNGEE. CDR3 length: 16 amino acids.

This chain joins TRBV18 and TRBJ1-6; D is unresolved. CDR3 length: 15 amino acids. Per germline, CDR1 KGHSH and CDR2 LQKENI. Trimming left V 2 bases short and J 8 bases short, with 13 bases between. The CDR3 bases are TGTGCCAGCTCACCAACATTTGCCATCGATTCACCCCTCCACTTT. Translating gives CASSPTFAIDSPLHF.

The V call is TRBV6-6, the J call TRBJ2-1, with D perhaps matching TRBD1 (5 bases). Trimming removed 6 bases from V and 6 bases from J, with 6 bases in between. The CDR3 consists of 11 residues. The germline CDR1 and CDR2 sequences are MNHNY and SVGAGI (reference sequence). DNA for the CDR3: TGTGCCAGCAGGGGGCTCAATGAGCAGTTCTTC. Residues: CASRGLNEQFF.

This clone showed up just a few times. V is TRBV5-8 and J is TRBJ1-6, with 8 bases aligning to TRBD1. There are 16 residues in the CDR3. Germline V gene lookup returns CDR1 SGHTS and CDR2 YDEGEE. Trimming took 4 bases from V and 0 from J; bases not matched to a gene: 3. The CDR3 spells CASSRQGSSYNSPLHF. CDR3 coding DNA: TGTGCCAGCAGCCGACAGGGGAGCTCCTATAATTCACCCCTCCACTTT.

The chain recombines TRBV4-2 with TRBJ1-2; 9 nucleotides align to TRBD1. V dropped 5 bases and J dropped 7; count of bases not matched to a gene: 8. This CDR3 is 14 amino acids long. Germline assignment: CDR1 LGHNA and CDR2 YNFKEQ. The CDR3 sequence: CASSSGQGLGGYTF. CDR3 in DNA: TGTGCCAGCAGCTCGGGACAGGGCTTGGGTGGCTACACCTTC.

The J gene is TRBJ2-7, the V gene TRBV5-1, with 9 nucleotides matching TRBD1. Germline V gene sequence: CDR1 SGHRS, CDR2 YFSETQ. J lost 7 bases, V lost 0 bases, and 11 bases had no gene match. CDR3 size: 16 residues. The CDR3 coding sequence is TGCGCCAGCAGCTTGGCCAAACGGGGACAGGGCGAAGAGCAGTACTTC. This sequence encodes CASSLAKRGQGEEQYF.

The chain couples TRBV7-9 to TRBJ1-2, with a possible D match to TRBD1 (5 bases). CDR3 length: 14 residues. V dropped 5 bases and J dropped 2 bases, with 12 bases sitting between them. Per the germline V gene, CDR1 is SEHNR and CDR2 is FQNEAQ (reference sequence). The CDR3 region has the DNA TGTGCCAGCAGCCCAATGCGGGGGAACTATGGCTACACCTTC. Protein: CASSPMRGNYGYTF.

The chain employs TRBV19 and TRBJ2-1; 12 bases fit TRBD2. This CDR3 contains 15 residues. CDR1 is LNHDA, CDR2 SQIVND, per germline (reference sequence). J gave up 8 bases and V 6 bases, and 8 bases lay outside the gene matches. DNA of the CDR3: TGTGCCAGTAGCCTTCTAGCGGGGGGGCGATATGAGCAGTTCTTC. The encoded protein is CASSLLAGGRYEQFF.

This CDR3 reads CSVEDLGRGGGYTF. In nucleotides, the CDR3 is TGCAGCGTTGAAGATCTGGGGAGGGGCGGTGGCTACACCTTC. The chain has TRBV29-1 and TRBJ1-2; D possibly corresponds to TRBD1 (5 bases). Looked up from germline, CDR1 is SQVTM and CDR2 is ANQGSEA. This CDR3 contains 14 residues. V shed 0 bases and J shed 7 bases, with 15 bases lying between them. Drawing the rest from reference TRBV29-1 and TRBJ1-2, the complete variable domain is SAVISQKPSRDICQRGTSLTIQCQVDSQVTMMFWYRQQPGQSLTLIATANQGSEATYESGFVIDKFPISRPNLTFSTLTVSNMSPEDSSIYLCSVEDLGRGGGYTFGSGTRLTVV.

CDR3 amino acids: CASSFPQGRDTQYF. The CDR3 DNA reads as TGTGCCAGCAGCTTCCCGCAGGGAAGAGATACGCAGTATTTT. V and J are TRBV11-2 and TRBJ2-3, with a weak D call TRBD1 (5 bases). The CDR3 sequence is 14 residues long. V was cut by 3 bases and J by 5 bases, with 12 bases left in between. The germline V gene has CDR1 SGHAT and CDR2 FQNNGV.

The chain joins TRBV18 to TRBJ1-2; 8 bases align to TRBD1. V trimming: 6 bases; J trimming: 11 bases; junction bases outside the gene matches: 8. The CDR3 length is 12 residues. Germline lookup yields CDR1 KGHSH and CDR2 LQKENI. As DNA, the CDR3 is TGTGCCAGCTCGACGACAGGGGAGGTGTACACCTTC. Protein product: CASSTTGEVYTF.

The chain links TRBV7-2 to TRBJ2-6, with 7 nucleotides matching TRBD2. The V gene end was trimmed by 7 bases and the J gene end by 1 base; junction bases not matched to a gene: 1. The V gene's germline CDR1 is SGHTA and CDR2 FQGNSA. The CDR3 is 14 residues long. CDR3 in amino acids: CASMRGSGANVLTF. The CDR3, as DNA: TGTGCCAGCATGCGGGGGTCTGGGGCCAACGTCCTGACTTTC.

The rearrangement links TRBV6-4 to TRBJ1-6, with a tentative D call TRBD1 (6 bases). This CDR3 contains 15 residues. CDR1 MRHNA and CDR2 SNTAGT come from the germline V gene. V was clipped by 6 bases and J by 7 bases, with 16 bases between them. CDR3 DNA: TGTGCCAGCAGACCCCGGGGGGCTAGCAATTCACCCCTCCACTTT. Encoded protein: CASRPRGASNSPLHF.